A single TCR beta chain is shown here with its context. What it recognizes is unknown. The sample belongs to a study of T cell responses to AZD1222 COVID-19 vaccine. Whole-study findings and limits: Targets within unmutated variant regions were reportedly found for nearly half of spike-specific TCRs. CD4 TCRs linked to vaccination spanned spike, dominating at 160-218 and 743-854. Clonal diversity may have been underestimated, and the donors were mostly white British, with more females than males.

Repertoires were generated with immunoSEQ multiplex PCR, while TCRdb's copy carries only in-frame clones and drops some. The sample records some 72,000 clones, 92% being singletons. The sequence derives from an adult in good health. Specimen: peripheral blood, collected on day 0 of MenACWY control vaccination.

The CDR3 sequence is CASSHITQIAGYTYEQYF. CDR3 nucleotides: TGTGCCAGCAGCCATATAACCCAAATAGCGGGATACACCTACGAGCAGTACTTC. The chain employs TRBV11-2 and TRBJ2-7, with 8 positions matching TRBD2. The germline CDR1 and CDR2 sequences are SGHAT and FQNNGV. Germline trimming cut 5 bases from V and 2 bases from J; bases unmatched to any gene: 17. The CDR3 sequence is 18 residues long. Using reference TRBV11-2 and TRBJ2-7 for the parts outside the CDR3, the full variable domain is EAGVAQSPRYKIIEKRQSVAFWCNPISGHATLYWYQQILGQGPKLLIQFQNNGVVDDSQLPKDRFSAERLKGVDSTLKIQPAKLEDSAVYLCASSHITQIAGYTYEQYFGPGTRLTVT.